Each of the 17 T cell receptor beta chains below was sequenced from the same sample in a study of graft-versus-host responses after intestinal transplantation. Their antigens remain unidentified. Profiling relied on immunoSEQ multiplex PCR, and the TCRdb table lists in-frame clones only, not all of them. The table shows over 85,000 clones, with roughly 95% occurring only once. Sequencing was performed on unstimulated CD8+ T cells sorted from spleen or lymph node cells, taken before intestinal transplant. These receptors were obtained from a human donor who received an intestinal transplant.

This chain links TRBV11-2 with TRBJ2-5, with D perhaps TRBD2 (7 bases). CDR3 length: 15 amino acids. Trimming stripped 3 bases from V and 5 bases from J, with 16 bases between. In germline, CDR1 is SGHAT, CDR2 FQNNGV. CDR3 sequence: CASSFERGGGETQYF. The CDR3 region has the DNA TGTGCCAGCAGCTTCGAGCGGGGAGGGGGGGAGACCCAGTACTTC.

The chain recombines TRBV11-2 with TRBJ2-7; D perhaps matches TRBD1 (6 bases). Germline values: CDR1 SGHAT, CDR2 FQNNGV. Trimming took off 4 bases at V and 7 bases at J, with 11 bases between the two ends. CDR3 size: 12 residues. DNA for the CDR3: TGTGCCAGCAGCTCAGGGGCTGGTGAGCAGTACTTC. It specifies CASSSGAGEQYF.

This clone was observed a single time. This chain connects TRBV7-3 to TRBJ2-1; 13 bases match TRBD2. J lost 9 bases, V lost 5 bases, and 10 bases had no gene match. The CDR3 extends over 16 amino acids. CDR1 and CDR2 from the germline V gene are SGHTA and FQGTGA. For the CDR3, the DNA is TGTGCCAGCAGCCCTACCGGGACTAGCGGGATGGTTGAGCAGTTCTTC. Its translation is CASSPTGTSGMVEQFF.

The J gene is TRBJ2-7, the V gene TRBV7-9; D not certain. This CDR3 is built from 11 residues. In germline, CDR1 is SEHNR, CDR2 FQNEAQ (reference sequence). V lost 2 bases and J lost 3, with 2 bases in between. DNA of the CDR3: TGTGCCAGCAGCTTATTCTACGAGCAGTACTTC. It translates to CASSLFYEQYF.

The CDR3 region is CASSSPTSGRALRTDTQYF. The CDR3 bases are TGTGCCAGCAGTTCACCCACTAGCGGGAGGGCCCTCCGCACAGATACGCAGTATTTT. The chain uses TRBV5-4 and TRBJ2-3, with 13 bases identical to TRBD2. In germline, CDR1 is SGHNT, CDR2 YYREEE (reference sequence). After removal of 5 bases from V and 1 base from J, the junction contained 13 bases not matched to a gene. The CDR3 runs to 19 residues.

This sequence joins TRBV6-6 and TRBJ1-1; D ambiguous. In germline, CDR1 is MNHNY, CDR2 SVGAGI (reference sequence). Deletions cut 1 base from V and 4 bases from J, with 13 bases between. The CDR3 runs to 15 residues. The CDR3 DNA sequence: TGTGCCAGCAGTTACTATACAATCCCCCCCACTGAAGCTTTCTTT. Protein product: CASSYYTIPPTEAFF.

This rearrangement joins TRBV14 to TRBJ2-5; weak D call: TRBD2 (6 bases). Germline CDR1 and CDR2: SGHDN and FVKESK. CDR3 size: 14 residues. Deletions cut 4 bases from V and 9 bases from J, with 18 bases between. CDR3 protein: CASSPPRELVAQYF. The DNA of the CDR3 is TGTGCCAGCAGCCCTCCGCGGGAATTGGTGGCCCAGTACTTC.

The V gene is TRBV19, the J gene TRBJ2-7; 8 bases align to TRBD1. The germline CDR1 and CDR2 sequences are LNHDA and SQIVND (reference sequence). The CDR3 extends over 15 amino acids. V lost 4 bases to trimming and J lost 2 bases; unmatched junction nucleotides: 7. This CDR3 is CASSTGTGATYEQYF. The CDR3, as DNA: TGTGCCAGTAGTACAGGGACAGGCGCTACCTACGAGCAGTACTTC.

CDR3 loop: CASSVRGDFQETQYF. The CDR3 nucleotides read TGTGCCAGCAGCGTACGCGGAGACTTCCAAGAGACCCAGTACTTC. The rearrangement links TRBV9 to TRBJ2-5; D uncertain. Trimming took off 1 base at V and 1 base at J, with 11 bases between the two ends. Germline CDR1 reads SGDLS; CDR2 reads YYNGEE. CDR3 length equals 15 residues.

The rearrangement links TRBV30 to TRBJ2-1; D not resolved. V lost 0 bases and J lost 4, with 7 bases in between. The CDR3 sequence is 13 residues long. CDR1 and CDR2 from the germline V gene are GTSNPN and SVGIG (reference sequence). CDR3 region: CAWSVGRYNEQFF. As DNA, the CDR3 is TGTGCCTGGAGTGTCGGCAGGTACAATGAGCAGTTCTTC.

This chain links TRBV5-8 with TRBJ1-5; no definite D call. CDR3 length: 14 amino acids. Trimming removed 4 bases from V and 1 base from J, with 9 bases in between. The germline gives CDR1 SGHTS, CDR2 YDEGEE. The DNA for the CDR3 is TGTGCCAGCAGCCGCGGACGGAGCAATCAGCCCCAGCATTTT. Its translation is CASSRGRSNQPQHF.

This clone was seen once. The chain uses TRBV27 and TRBJ2-2; D ambiguous. The germline V gene has CDR1 MNHEY and CDR2 SMNVEV (reference sequence). Trimming took off 5 bases at V and 3 bases at J, with 4 bases between the two ends. This CDR3 region has 12 residues. The CDR3 DNA sequence: TGTGCCAGCAGTGTCTACACCGGGGAGCTGTTTTTT. Translation: CASSVYTGELFF.

The chain couples TRBV2 to TRBJ2-7; 7 nucleotides agree with TRBD2. In germline, CDR1 is SNHLY, CDR2 FYNNEI. The CDR3 runs to 12 residues. The junction had 1 base not matched to a gene; V was cut back by 6 bases and J by 2 bases. The CDR3 DNA is TGTGCCAGCAGCGGACTAGCCTACGAGCAGTACTTC. It yields the protein CASSGLAYEQYF.

This chain connects TRBV5-1 to TRBJ2-7; TRBD1 might be the D (8 bases). V gave up 8 bases and J gave up 0 bases, with 21 bases separating them. The CDR3 runs to 16 residues. Per the germline V gene, CDR1 is SGHRS and CDR2 is YFSETQ. The CDR3 bases are TGCGCCAGAAAGGGGGGGCCCAGGGGGCCCTCCTACGAGCAGTACTTC. Translating it yields CARKGGPRGPSYEQYF.

V usage is TRBV10-3 and J usage is TRBJ2-3, with 13 bases identical to TRBD2. Losses at the gene ends were 3 bases for V and 4 bases for J; bases not matched to a gene: 10. Germline lookup yields CDR1 ENHRY and CDR2 SYGVKD. The CDR3 totals 18 residues. This CDR3 reads CAISDAPGLAGRADTQYF. The CDR3 coding sequence is TGTGCCATCAGTGACGCCCCGGGACTAGCGGGAAGGGCAGATACGCAGTATTTT.

V gene TRBV25-1 combines with J gene TRBJ1-1; D not resolved. The germline V and J ends were trimmed by 0 bases and 2 bases, with 7 bases remaining between them. This CDR3 has 14 residues. Looked up from germline, CDR1 is MGHDK and CDR2 is SYGVNS. The CDR3 DNA reads TGTGCCAGCAGTGAATATACGGCAAACACTGAAGCTTTCTTT. This codes for CASSEYTANTEAFF.

The V and J genes are TRBV30 and TRBJ2-5; 8 bases are shared with TRBD2. The germline V gene encodes CDR1 GTSNPN and CDR2 SVGIG (reference sequence). Trimming removed 5 bases from V and 5 bases from J; junction bases left unmatched: 7. The CDR3 extends over 13 amino acids. This CDR3 is CAWDPGTRETQYF. DNA for the CDR3: TGTGCCTGGGACCCCGGGACTAGGGAGACCCAGTACTTC.